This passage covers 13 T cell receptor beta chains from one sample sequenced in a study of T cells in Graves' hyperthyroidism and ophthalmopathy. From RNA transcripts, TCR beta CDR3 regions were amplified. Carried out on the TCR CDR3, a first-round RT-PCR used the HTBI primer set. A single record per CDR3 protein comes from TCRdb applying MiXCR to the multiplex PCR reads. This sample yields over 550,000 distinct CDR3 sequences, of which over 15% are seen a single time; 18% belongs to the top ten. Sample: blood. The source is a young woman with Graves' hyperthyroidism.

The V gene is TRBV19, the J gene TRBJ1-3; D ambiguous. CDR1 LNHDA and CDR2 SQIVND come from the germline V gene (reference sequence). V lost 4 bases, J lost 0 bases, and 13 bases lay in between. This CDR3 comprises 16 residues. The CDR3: CASSRGIPSSGNTIYF. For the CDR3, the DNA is TGTGCCAGTAGTAGGGGAATACCCTCCTCTGGAAACACCATATATTTT.

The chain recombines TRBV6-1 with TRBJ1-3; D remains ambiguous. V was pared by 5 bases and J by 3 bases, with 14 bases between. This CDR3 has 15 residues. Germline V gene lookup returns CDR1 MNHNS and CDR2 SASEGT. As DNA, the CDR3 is TGTGCCAGCAGTCAGACCCTGGGGAATGGAAACACCATATATTTT. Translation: CASSQTLGNGNTIYF.

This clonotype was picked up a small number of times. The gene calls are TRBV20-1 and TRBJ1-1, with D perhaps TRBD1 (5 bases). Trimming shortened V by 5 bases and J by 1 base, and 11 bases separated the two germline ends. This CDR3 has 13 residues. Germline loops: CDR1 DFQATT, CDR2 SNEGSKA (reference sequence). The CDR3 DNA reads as TGCAGTGCTCAGACAGAGGCGAACACTGAAGCTTTCTTT. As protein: CSAQTEANTEAFF.

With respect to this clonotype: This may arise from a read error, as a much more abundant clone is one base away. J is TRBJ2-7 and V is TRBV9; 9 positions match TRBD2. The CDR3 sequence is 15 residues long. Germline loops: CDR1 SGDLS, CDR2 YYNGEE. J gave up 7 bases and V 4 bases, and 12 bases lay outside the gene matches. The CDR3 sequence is CASSISGGGAGEQYF. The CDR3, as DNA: TGTGCCAGCAGCATATCTGGCGGGGGGGCCGGAGAGCAGTACTTC.

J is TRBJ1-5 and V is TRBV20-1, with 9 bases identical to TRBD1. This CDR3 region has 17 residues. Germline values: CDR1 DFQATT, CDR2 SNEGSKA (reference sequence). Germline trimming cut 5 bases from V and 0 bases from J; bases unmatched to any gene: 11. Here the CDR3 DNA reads TGCAGTGCTGGAACCGGGACAGGGCTTTATAGCAATCAGCCCCAGCATTTT. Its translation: CSAGTGTGLYSNQPQHF.

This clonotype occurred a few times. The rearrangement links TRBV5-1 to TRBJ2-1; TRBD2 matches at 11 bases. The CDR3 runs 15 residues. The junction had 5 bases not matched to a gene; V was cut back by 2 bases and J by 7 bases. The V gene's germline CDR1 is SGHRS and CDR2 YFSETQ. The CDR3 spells CASSLVAGGSNEQFF. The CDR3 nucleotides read TGCGCCAGCAGCTTAGTAGCGGGAGGGAGTAATGAGCAGTTCTTC. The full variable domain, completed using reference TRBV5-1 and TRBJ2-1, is KAGVTQTPRYLIKTRGQQVTLSCSPISGHRSVSWYQQTPGQGLQFLFEYFSETQRNKGNFPGRFSGRQFSNSRSEMNVSTLELGDSALYLCASSLVAGGSNEQFFGPGTRLTVL.

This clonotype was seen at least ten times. The CDR3 reads CASSLSGTGGYEQFF. DNA for the CDR3: TGTGCCAGCAGCCTGTCCGGGACAGGGGGCTATGAGCAGTTCTTC. The genes are TRBV11-2 and TRBJ2-1, with 12 bases identical to TRBD1. Germline-derived CDR1 and CDR2 are SGHAT and FQNNGV. This CDR3 is 15 amino acids long. V shed 5 bases, J shed 8 bases, and the junction held 7 bases outside the gene matches.

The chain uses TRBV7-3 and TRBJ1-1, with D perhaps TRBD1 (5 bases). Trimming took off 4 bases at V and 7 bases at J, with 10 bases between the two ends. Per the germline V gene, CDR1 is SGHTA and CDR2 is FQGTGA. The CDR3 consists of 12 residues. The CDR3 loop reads CASSSRDGEAFF. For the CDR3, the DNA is TGTGCCAGCAGCTCCCGGGACGGTGAAGCTTTCTTT.

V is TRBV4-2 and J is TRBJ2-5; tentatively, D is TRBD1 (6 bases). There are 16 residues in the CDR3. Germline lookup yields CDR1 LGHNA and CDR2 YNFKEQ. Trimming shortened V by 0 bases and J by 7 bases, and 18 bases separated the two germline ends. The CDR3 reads CASSQESPGELGTQYF. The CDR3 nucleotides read TGTGCCAGCAGCCAAGAGAGCCCAGGGGAGTTAGGGACCCAGTACTTC.

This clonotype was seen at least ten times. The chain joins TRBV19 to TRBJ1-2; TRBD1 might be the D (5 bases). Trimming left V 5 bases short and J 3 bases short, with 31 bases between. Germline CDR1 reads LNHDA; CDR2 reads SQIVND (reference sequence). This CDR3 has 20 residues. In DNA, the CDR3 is TGTGCCAGTAGTCCTCTCCCGATCGCCCGGCCGGGGGAATTTTACTATGGCTACACCTTC. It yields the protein CASSPLPIARPGEFYYGYTF.

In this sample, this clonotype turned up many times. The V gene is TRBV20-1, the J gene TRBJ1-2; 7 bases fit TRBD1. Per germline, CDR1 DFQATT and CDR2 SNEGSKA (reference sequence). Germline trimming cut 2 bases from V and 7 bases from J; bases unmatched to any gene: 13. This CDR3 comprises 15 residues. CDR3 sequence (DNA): TGCAGTGCTAGACCCGGACAGGCCCCACACGTTGGCTACACCTTC. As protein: CSARPGQAPHVGYTF.

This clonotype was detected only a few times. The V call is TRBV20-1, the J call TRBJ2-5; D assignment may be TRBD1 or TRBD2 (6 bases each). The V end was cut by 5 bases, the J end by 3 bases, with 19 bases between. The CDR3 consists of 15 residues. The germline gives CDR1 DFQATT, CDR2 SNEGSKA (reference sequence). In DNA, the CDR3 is TGCAGTGCTTGGTTTGTACGGGGGCTAGAAGAGACCCAGTACTTC. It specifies CSAWFVRGLEETQYF.

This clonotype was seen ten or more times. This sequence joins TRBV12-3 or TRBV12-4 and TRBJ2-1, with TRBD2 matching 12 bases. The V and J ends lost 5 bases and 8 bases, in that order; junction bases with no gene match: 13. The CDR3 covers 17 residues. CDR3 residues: CASSPGTSGLGGDEQFF. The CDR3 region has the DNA TGTGCCAGCAGTCCCGGGACTAGCGGGCTCGGAGGGGATGAGCAGTTCTTC.